This T cell receptor beta chain derives from a study of OX40 agonist ivuxolimab in advanced cancers. Generated by immunoSEQ multiplex PCR, the TCRdb table keeps only in-frame clones and is missing some. This table holds fewer than 75,000 clones, about 85% found once. This clone was recorded once. The CDR3 runs to 11 residues. The ends were cut back, 7 bases at V and 3 bases at J, with 6 bases in the middle. Germline CDR1 is SNHLY and CDR2 is FYNNEI. The sequence was collected from an adult with an advanced solid tumor such as melanoma, head and neck, liver or kidney cancer. The chain is built from TRBV2 and TRBJ1-1; no clear D gene. The starting material was CD4+ or CD8+ T cells sorted from blood, obtained in a trial of the OX40 agonist ivuxolimab. CDR3 nucleotides: TGTGCCAGCACACAGTACACTGAAGCTTTCTTT. Translating it yields CASTQYTEAFF.